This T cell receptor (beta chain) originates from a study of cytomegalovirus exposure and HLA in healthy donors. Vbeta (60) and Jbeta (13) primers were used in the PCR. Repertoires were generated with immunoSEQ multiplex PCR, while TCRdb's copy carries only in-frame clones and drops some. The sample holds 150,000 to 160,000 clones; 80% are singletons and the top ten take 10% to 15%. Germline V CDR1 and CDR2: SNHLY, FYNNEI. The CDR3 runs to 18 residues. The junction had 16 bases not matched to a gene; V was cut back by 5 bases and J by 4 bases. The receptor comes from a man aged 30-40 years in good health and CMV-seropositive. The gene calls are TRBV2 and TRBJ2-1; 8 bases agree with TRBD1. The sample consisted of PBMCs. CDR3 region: CASSPEMPRGRIYNEQFF. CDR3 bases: TGTGCCAGCAGTCCTGAGATGCCCAGGGGGCGGATATACAATGAGCAGTTCTTC. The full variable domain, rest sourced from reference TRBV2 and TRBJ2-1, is EPEVTQTPSHQVTQMGQEVILRCVPISNHLYFYWYRQILGQKVEFLVSFYNNEISEKSEIFDDQFSVERPDGSNFTLKIRSTKLEDSAMYFCASSPEMPRGRIYNEQFFGPGTRLTVL.